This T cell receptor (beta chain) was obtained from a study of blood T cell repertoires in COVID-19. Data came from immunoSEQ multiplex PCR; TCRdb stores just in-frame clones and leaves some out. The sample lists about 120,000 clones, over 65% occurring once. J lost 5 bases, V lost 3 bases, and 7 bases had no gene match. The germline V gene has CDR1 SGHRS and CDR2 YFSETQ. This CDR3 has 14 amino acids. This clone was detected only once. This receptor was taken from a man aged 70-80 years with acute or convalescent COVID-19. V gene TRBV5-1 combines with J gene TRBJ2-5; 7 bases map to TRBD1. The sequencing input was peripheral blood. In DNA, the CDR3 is TGCGCCAGCAGCTCGGACACAGGGGATGAGACCCAGTACTTC. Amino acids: CASSSDTGDETQYF.